The 29 T cell receptor beta chains below were found in one sample sequenced in a study of shared clonotypes between healthy human individuals. The assay was immunoSEQ multiplex PCR, and TCRdb's table has in-frame clones only and misses some. The data contain about 590,000 clones, nearly 97% of them singletons. CD8 cells regarded as naive lacked CD45RO, were positively chosen for CCR7, and omitted terminally differentiated effector memory CD45RA+ cells. Sequencing used naive CD8+ T cells sorted from blood. Source of these receptors: a woman in her thirties in good health.

Turning to this clone: Compared with germline, one end of the junction differs, possibly owing to a read error. V usage is TRBV27 and J usage is TRBJ1-1; a possible D gene is TRBD1 (6 bases). The CDR3 length is 17 residues. Germline V lookup: CDR1 MNHEY, CDR2 SMNVEV (reference sequence). The CDR3 DNA follows: TGTGCCAGCAGGTTATACCCCTCCAGGGGAGTGGGCACTGAAGCTTTCTTT. Its protein product is CASRLYPSRGVGTEAFF.

This chain joins TRBV7-9 and TRBJ2-5, with a tentative D call TRBD2 (5 bases). Per germline, CDR1 SEHNR and CDR2 FQNEAQ (reference sequence). V lost 5 bases, J lost 2 bases, and 15 bases lay in between. The CDR3 length is 15 residues. CDR3 amino acids: CASSPDKSGQETQYF. In DNA, the CDR3 is TGTGCCAGCAGCCCCGACAAGAGCGGACAAGAGACCCAGTACTTC.

V and J are TRBV7-6 and TRBJ1-4, with D uncertain. Between the trimmed V and J ends, which lost 5 bases and 5 bases, there was a span of 18 bases. The germline gives CDR1 SGHVS, CDR2 FNYEAQ. The CDR3 is 16 amino acids. CDR3 protein: CASSPPGKRPNEKLFF. The CDR3 nucleotides read TGTGCCAGCAGCCCGCCGGGGAAGCGACCGAATGAAAAACTGTTTTTT.

This chain uses TRBV7-9 with TRBJ1-1; D is perhaps TRBD1 (5 bases). The CDR3 runs 15 residues. CDR1 and CDR2 from the germline V gene are SEHNR and FQNEAQ (reference sequence). V lost 5 bases to trimming and J lost 2 bases, with 15 bases between them. The DNA of the CDR3 is TGTGCCAGCAGCCATTGGGCAGGGTTTAACACTGAAGCTTTCTTT. The encoded protein is CASSHWAGFNTEAFF.

V gene TRBV10-2 combines with J gene TRBJ2-7, with D possibly matching TRBD2 (6 bases). The CDR3 is 16 residues long. Between the trimmed V and J ends, which lost 4 bases and 0 bases, there was a span of 16 bases. Germline assignment: CDR1 WSHSY and CDR2 SAAADI. DNA of the CDR3: TGCGCCAGCAGTGTTGGGGGAGTGGGGGGCTCCTACGAGCAGTACTTC. Translation gives CASSVGGVGGSYEQYF.

This chain connects TRBV5-5 to TRBJ2-7; the D gene could be TRBD1 or TRBD2 (5 bases each). CDR3 length equals 14 residues. V lost 0 bases and J lost 3, with 10 bases in between. CDR1 and CDR2 from the germline V gene are SGHKS and YYEKEE (reference sequence). The chain's CDR3 is CASSLGGRHYEQYF. The CDR3 bases are TGTGCCAGCAGCTTGGGGGGACGCCACTACGAGCAGTACTTC.

The rearrangement links TRBV6-1 to TRBJ1-2; 7 positions match TRBD1. This CDR3 region has 15 residues. Trimming cost V 3 bases and J 0 bases; bases outside gene matches: 4. Germline loops: CDR1 MNHNS, CDR2 SASEGT. The CDR3 spells CASSDTGAANYGYTF. As DNA, the CDR3 is TGTGCCAGCAGTGATACAGGGGCCGCTAACTATGGCTACACCTTC.

The rearrangement links TRBV15 to TRBJ2-1; 7 bases are shared with TRBD2. The germline V gene encodes CDR1 LNHNV and CDR2 YYDKDF (reference sequence). This CDR3 comprises 15 residues. Unmatched junction bases numbered 8, after V lost 0 bases and J lost 9 bases. CDR3 sequence reads: CATSRDPREKVEQFF. The CDR3 nucleotides are TGTGCCACCAGCAGAGATCCGCGGGAGAAGGTTGAGCAGTTCTTC.

The chain joins TRBV4-1 to TRBJ1-1; no firm D call. There are 11 residues in the CDR3. CDR1 MGHRA and CDR2 YSYEKL come from the germline V gene. V lost 5 bases, J lost 4 bases, and 5 bases lay in between. The CDR3 DNA reads TGCGCCAGCAGCTTTGGCACTGAAGCTTTCTTT. Protein: CASSFGTEAFF.

This clone was counted once. This chain links TRBV30 with TRBJ2-1; 10 bases line up with TRBD2. Germline V gene lookup returns CDR1 GTSNPN and CDR2 SVGIG (reference sequence). The CDR3 spans 15 residues. Germline trimming cut 5 bases from V and 8 bases from J; bases unmatched to any gene: 12. As DNA, the CDR3 is TGTGCCTGGGGACCCGGACTAGCGGACTTCGATGAGCAGTTCTTC. This sequence encodes CAWGPGLADFDEQFF.

The table lists this clone with a count of one. The chain has TRBV28 and TRBJ2-2; D is undetermined. This CDR3 has 16 residues. V was shortened by 4 bases and J by 0 bases, with 12 bases between the two germline ends. Germline loops: CDR1 MDHEN, CDR2 SYDVKM. CDR3 DNA: TGTGCCAGCAGTTCCTTGCGGAATGCGAACACCGGGGAGCTGTTTTTT. Translated: CASSSLRNANTGELFF.

Worth noting for this clone: Additional DNA sequences in this sample encode the identical CDR3. The DNA of the CDR3 is TGTGCCAGCAGCTTACAGGGGGGTCAGCCCCAGCATTTT. Translating it yields CASSLQGGQPQHF. J is TRBJ1-5 and V is TRBV27; 8 bases fit TRBD1. Germline V gives CDR1 MNHEY, CDR2 SMNVEV (reference sequence). J gave up 6 bases and V 6 bases, and 4 bases lay outside the gene matches. The CDR3 spans 13 residues.

The rearrangement links TRBV19 to TRBJ2-7, with a possible D match to TRBD2 (5 bases). Germline V gene data show CDR1 as LNHDA and CDR2 as SQIVND (reference sequence). The CDR3 totals 14 residues. The V end lost 4 bases, the J end lost 7 bases, and 17 bases lay between the germline ends. Written as DNA, the CDR3 is TGTGCCAGTAGTACGTACGACGGAACGGGGGAGCAGTACTTC. Its translation is CASSTYDGTGEQYF.

The V gene is TRBV5-1, the J gene TRBJ1-3, with no clear D. Germline CDR1 SGHRS, CDR2 YFSETQ. The CDR3 is 12 amino acids. V shed 6 bases and J shed 4 bases, with 8 bases lying between them. The CDR3 DNA is TGCGCCAGCACGGACGAAGGAAACACCATATATTTT. Amino acids: CASTDEGNTIYF. Combining the CDR3 with reference TRBV5-1 and TRBJ1-3 gives the whole variable domain KAGVTQTPRYLIKTRGQQVTLSCSPISGHRSVSWYQQTPGQGLQFLFEYFSETQRNKGNFPGRFSGRQFSNSRSEMNVSTLELGDSALYLCASTDEGNTIYFGEGSWLTVV.

The rearrangement uses TRBV19 and TRBJ1-1; D not certain. V lost 1 base and J lost 0, with 6 bases in between. Germline CDR1 LNHDA, CDR2 SQIVND (reference sequence). This CDR3 region has 14 residues. In DNA, the CDR3 is TGTGCCAGTAGTATAGCCCGGTTGAACACTGAAGCTTTCTTT. This sequence encodes CASSIARLNTEAFF.

The rearrangement joins TRBV7-8 to TRBJ2-7; 8 nucleotides agree with TRBD1. V gave up 2 bases and J gave up 0 bases; unmatched junction bases: 9. This CDR3 is 17 amino acids long. From germline, CDR1 is SGHVS and CDR2 FQNEAQ. In DNA form, the CDR3 reads TGTGCCAGCAGCTTAAGATTTGTACAGGGGGTCTCCTACGAGCAGTACTTC. It yields the protein CASSLRFVQGVSYEQYF.

V usage is TRBV7-9 and J usage is TRBJ1-3, with D uncertain. The CDR3 is 14 amino acids. V lost 5 bases, J lost 1 base, and 9 bases lay in between. The germline CDR1 and CDR2 sequences are SEHNR and FQNEAQ (reference sequence). This CDR3 reads CASSITDSGNTIYF. The CDR3, as DNA: TGTGCCAGCAGCATAACAGATTCTGGAAACACCATATATTTT.

The chain couples TRBV15 to TRBJ1-1, with TRBD1 matching over 8 bases. Germline V gene sequence: CDR1 LNHNV, CDR2 YYDKDF (reference sequence). With V trimmed by 3 bases and J by 4 bases, 7 bases remained unmatched. This CDR3 spans 15 amino acids. DNA of the CDR3: TGTGCCACCAGCAGTCGCGACAGGGGAGGCACTGAAGCTTTCTTT. It translates to CATSSRDRGGTEAFF.

Here the CDR3 DNA reads TGTGCCAGCAGTGAGGCTAGCGCCAGCTACAATGAGCAGTTCTTC. Translation: CASSEASASYNEQFF. The chain links TRBV6-1 to TRBJ2-1; TRBD2 might be the D (6 bases). The CDR3 extends over 15 amino acids. V was shortened by 3 bases and J by 3 bases, with 12 bases between the two germline ends. Germline CDR1 reads MNHNS; CDR2 reads SASEGT.

This chain uses TRBV7-6 with TRBJ1-5, with no clear D. CDR3 size: 13 residues. Trimming stripped 0 bases from V and 4 bases from J, with 4 bases between. In germline, CDR1 is SGHVS, CDR2 FNYEAQ. The CDR3 DNA sequence: TGTGCCAGCAGCTTAGCCGATAATCAGCCCCAGCATTTT. The encoded protein is CASSLADNQPQHF.

CDR3 coding DNA: TGTGCCAGCAGCTTAGCGGGTGGAGGCAAGCGCGAGCAGTACTTC. It specifies CASSLAGGGKREQYF. The V gene is TRBV7-8, the J gene TRBJ2-7, with a weak D call TRBD2 (5 bases). CDR3 size: 15 residues. CDR1 is SGHVS, CDR2 FQNEAQ, per germline. V lost 0 bases and J 6 bases, leaving 15 bases between the germline ends.

The chain links TRBV19 to TRBJ1-5, with D uncertain. CDR1 LNHDA and CDR2 SQIVND come from the germline V gene (reference sequence). V gave up 4 bases and J gave up 5 bases, with 3 bases separating them. The CDR3 has 11 amino acids. The DNA of the CDR3 is TGTGCCAGTAGTAATCATCAGCCCCAGCATTTT. Translation gives CASSNHQPQHF.

The J gene is TRBJ1-5, the V gene TRBV27; a possible D gene is TRBD1 (5 bases). The germline gives CDR1 MNHEY, CDR2 SMNVEV (reference sequence). The CDR3 loop spans 17 amino acids. The V end was cut by 2 bases, the J end by 0 bases, with 14 bases between. The CDR3 DNA reads TGTGCCAGCAGTTTACGGGGGGGACCTTATAGCAATCAGCCCCAGCATTTT. This encodes CASSLRGGPYSNQPQHF.

The chain carries TRBV19 and TRBJ1-1; no firm D call. This CDR3 contains 16 residues. The ends were cut back, 5 bases at V and 1 base at J, with 17 bases in the middle. Germline lookup yields CDR1 LNHDA and CDR2 SQIVND (reference sequence). The DNA of the CDR3 is TGTGCCAGTAGTCCGCCGAAGGGAAGAGGGAACACTGAAGCTTTCTTT. Protein: CASSPPKGRGNTEAFF.

This CDR3 reads CASSLRGAYEQYF. CDR3 in DNA: TGTGCCAGCAGTTTAAGGGGGGCCTACGAGCAGTACTTC. The chain uses TRBV27 and TRBJ2-7; D may match TRBD1 or TRBD2 (6 bases each). The CDR3 extends over 13 amino acids. CDR1 is MNHEY, CDR2 SMNVEV, per germline (reference sequence). Trimming cost V 2 bases and J 2 bases, with 7 bases left between them.

The V and J genes are TRBV5-6 and TRBJ2-7; 8 nucleotides agree with TRBD2. Germline V gene data show CDR1 as SGHDT and CDR2 as YYEEEE. This CDR3 region has 14 residues. Losses at the gene ends were 6 bases for V and 3 bases for J; bases not matched to a gene: 8. CDR3 in amino acids: CASNVAGTYYEQYF. In DNA form, the CDR3 reads TGTGCCAGCAACGTAGCGGGAACTTACTACGAGCAGTACTTC.

This rearrangement joins TRBV28 to TRBJ2-1, with TRBD2 identical over 7 bases. There are 16 residues in the CDR3. Germline CDR1 and CDR2: MDHEN and SYDVKM. V gave up 2 bases and J gave up 2 bases; unmatched junction bases: 6. DNA for the CDR3: TGTGCCAGCAGTTTAGCCGGCGGGAGTGCCTACAATGAGCAGTTCTTC. This gives the protein CASSLAGGSAYNEQFF.

The rearrangement links TRBV7-2 to TRBJ2-7; D perhaps matches TRBD2 (5 bases). The CDR3 is 14 residues long. From germline, CDR1 is SGHTA and CDR2 FQGNSA. V was cut by 5 bases and J by 3 bases, with 14 bases left in between. As DNA, the CDR3 is TGTGCCAGCAGCCCCGGAAGAGGGAGCTACGAGCAGTACTTC. Translating it yields CASSPGRGSYEQYF.

This chain connects TRBV4-1 to TRBJ2-1, with D possibly being TRBD1 or TRBD2 (5 bases each). Trimming removed 3 bases at V and 7 bases at J, with 16 bases between. The CDR3 spans 15 residues. Germline-derived CDR1 and CDR2 are MGHRA and YSYEKL. In nucleotides, the CDR3 is TGCGCCAGCAGCCACCTCCCAGTAGGGGAGAATGAGCAGTTCTTC. Amino acid sequence: CASSHLPVGENEQFF.